These 3 T cell receptor beta chains came from one sample sequenced in a study of T-cell reconstitution after alpha-beta-depleted transplantation in children. Researchers prepared the TCRbeta library using unique molecular identifiers, the study reports. Via MiXCR, TCRdb re-called the PCR reads, giving one row per CDR3 protein. Seen here are a few hundred thousand distinct CDR3 sequences, approximately 10% observed once, and the top ten hold roughly 6%. The sample here was PBMCs from the stem cell graft donor, taken from the stem cell graft. These receptors all come from a human donor who donated a stem cell graft to a child with acute myeloid leukemia.

This clonotype was counted only a few times. The chain has TRBV4-3 and TRBJ1-1, with unresolved D. There are 13 residues in the CDR3. Germline loops: CDR1 LGHNA, CDR2 YSLEER. Trimming stripped 0 bases from V and 7 bases from J, with 9 bases between. CDR3 loop: CASSQDFDREAFF. DNA of the CDR3: TGCGCCAGCAGCCAAGATTTCGACCGTGAAGCTTTCTTT.

This chain links TRBV20-1 with TRBJ2-7; 10 positions agree with TRBD2. Germline V CDR1 and CDR2: DFQATT, SNEGSKA (reference sequence). Trimming at V came to 0 bases and at J to 3 bases, leaving 5 bases not matched to a gene. The CDR3 totals 15 residues. The CDR3 DNA is TGCAGTGCTAGAGACCAGCGGGAGGGCCTCTACGAGCAGTACTTC. This gives the protein CSARDQREGLYEQYF.

The rearrangement joins TRBV6-2 or TRBV6-3 to TRBJ2-7; D call uncertain. The CDR3 sequence is 14 residues long. The V gene lost 7 bases and the J gene lost 0 bases, with 13 bases spanning the gap. The germline CDR1 and CDR2 sequences are MNHEY and SVGEGT. CDR3 sequence reads: CASTPRTDSYEQYF. CDR3 bases: TGTGCCAGCACCCCCCGGACGGACTCCTACGAGCAGTACTTC.